This T cell receptor (beta chain) was identified in a study of identical twins. Findings and caveats of the study: Conclusions came from cross-sectional statistical analysis, not from following the same donors. The presence of invariant MAIT and iNKT cells could partly confound analyses of zero-insertion sequences.

The germline V gene encodes CDR1 KGHDR and CDR2 SFDVKD. V lost 3 bases to trimming and J lost 12 bases; unmatched junction nucleotides: 8. This CDR3 region has 15 residues. The cDNA had a unique molecular identifier and a template-switch universal primer site. MiXCR was run by TCRdb on the 5' RACE reads, yielding one entry per CDR3 protein. This sample has nearly 650,000 distinct CDR3 sequences, with 7% to 7.5% found just once. This clonotype was seen ten or more times. Its specificity is not known. The sample was also reused in another study, on yellow fever vaccine responses in identical twins.

The chain uses TRBV24-1 and TRBJ2-1, with 12 bases that match TRBD2. The specimen sequenced was PBMCs. The TCR sequence derives from a woman aged 18-29 years in good health. The CDR3 DNA reads as TGTGCCACCAGTGATCCGCTAGCGGGAGGGCCGTCGCAGTTCTTC. It translates to CATSDPLAGGPSQFF.